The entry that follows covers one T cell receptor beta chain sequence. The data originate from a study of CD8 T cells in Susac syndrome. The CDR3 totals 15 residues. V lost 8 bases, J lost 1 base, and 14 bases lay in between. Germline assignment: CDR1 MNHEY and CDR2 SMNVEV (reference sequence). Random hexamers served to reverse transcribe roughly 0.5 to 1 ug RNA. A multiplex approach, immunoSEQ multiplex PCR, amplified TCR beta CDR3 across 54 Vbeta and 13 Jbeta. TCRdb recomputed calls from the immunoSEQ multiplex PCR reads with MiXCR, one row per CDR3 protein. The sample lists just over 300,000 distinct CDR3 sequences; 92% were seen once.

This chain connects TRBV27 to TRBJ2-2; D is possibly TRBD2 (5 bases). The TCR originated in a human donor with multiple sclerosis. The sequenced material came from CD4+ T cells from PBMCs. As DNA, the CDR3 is TGTGCCAGCCACTCCATGGGGAGGAACACCGGGGAGCTGTTTTTT. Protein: CASHSMGRNTGELFF.